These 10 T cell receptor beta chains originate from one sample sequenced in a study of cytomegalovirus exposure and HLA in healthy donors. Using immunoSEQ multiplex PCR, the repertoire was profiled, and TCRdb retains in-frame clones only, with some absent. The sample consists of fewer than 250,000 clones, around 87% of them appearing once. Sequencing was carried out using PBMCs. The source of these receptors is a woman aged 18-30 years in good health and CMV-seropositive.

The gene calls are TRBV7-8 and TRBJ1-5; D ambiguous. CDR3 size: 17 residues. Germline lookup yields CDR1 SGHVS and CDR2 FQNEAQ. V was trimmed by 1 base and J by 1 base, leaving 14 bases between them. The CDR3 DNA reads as TGTGCCAGCAGCTTAGTGCGGATCTTTGGGAGCAATCAGCCCCAGCATTTT. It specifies CASSLVRIFGSNQPQHF.

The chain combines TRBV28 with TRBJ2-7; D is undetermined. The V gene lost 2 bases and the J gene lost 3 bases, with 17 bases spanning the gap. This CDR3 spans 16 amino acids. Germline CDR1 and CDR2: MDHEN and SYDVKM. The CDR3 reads CASSLTQLTSYYEQYF. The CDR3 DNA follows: TGTGCCAGCAGTTTAACACAGCTTACTTCCTACTACGAGCAGTACTTC.

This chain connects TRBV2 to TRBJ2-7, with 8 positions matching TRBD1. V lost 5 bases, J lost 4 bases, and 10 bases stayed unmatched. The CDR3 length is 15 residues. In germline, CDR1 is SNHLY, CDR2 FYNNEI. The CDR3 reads CASSSPGTGEYEQYF. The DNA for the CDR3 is TGTGCCAGCAGTTCTCCCGGGACAGGAGAGTACGAGCAGTACTTC.

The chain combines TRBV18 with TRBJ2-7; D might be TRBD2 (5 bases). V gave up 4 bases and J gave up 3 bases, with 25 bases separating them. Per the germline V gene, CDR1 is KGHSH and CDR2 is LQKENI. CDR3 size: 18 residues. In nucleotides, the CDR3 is TGTGCCAGCTCACTTACTTCGGCCCCGGCCGGGGAAGGCTACGAGCAGTACTTC. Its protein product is CASSLTSAPAGEGYEQYF.

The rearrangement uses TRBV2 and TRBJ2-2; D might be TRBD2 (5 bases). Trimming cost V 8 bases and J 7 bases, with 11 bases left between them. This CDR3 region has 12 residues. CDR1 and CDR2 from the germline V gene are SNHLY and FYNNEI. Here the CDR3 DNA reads TGTGCCAGCGGGGTAGCGAGCGGGGAGCTGTTTTTT. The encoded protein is CASGVASGELFF.

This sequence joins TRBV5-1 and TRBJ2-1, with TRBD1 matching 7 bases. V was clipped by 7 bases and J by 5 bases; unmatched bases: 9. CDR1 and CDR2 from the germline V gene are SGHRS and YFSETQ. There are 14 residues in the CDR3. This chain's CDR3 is CASLRDTGDNEQFF. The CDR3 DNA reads TGCGCCAGCCTCCGCGATACAGGGGACAATGAGCAGTTCTTC.

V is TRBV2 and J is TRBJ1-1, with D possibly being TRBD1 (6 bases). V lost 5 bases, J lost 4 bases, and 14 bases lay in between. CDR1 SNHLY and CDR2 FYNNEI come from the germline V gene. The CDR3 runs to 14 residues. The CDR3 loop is CASSLDRRGTEAFF. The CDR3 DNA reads TGTGCCAGCAGTTTGGACAGACGGGGCACTGAAGCTTTCTTT.

In DNA, the CDR3 is TGCGCCAGCAGGGGTGACTCGGCCTACGAGCAGTACTTC. It is translated as CASRGDSAYEQYF. This chain connects TRBV4-1 to TRBJ2-7; D uncertain. Trimming took 6 bases from V and 2 from J, leaving 11 bases between them. The CDR3 extends over 13 amino acids. Germline lookup yields CDR1 MGHRA and CDR2 YSYEKL.

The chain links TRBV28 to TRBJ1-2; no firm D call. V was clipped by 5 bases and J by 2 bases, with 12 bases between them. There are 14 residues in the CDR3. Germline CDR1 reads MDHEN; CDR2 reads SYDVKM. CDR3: CASSKRNLNYGYTF. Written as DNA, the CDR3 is TGTGCCAGCAGTAAACGTAACTTAAACTATGGCTACACCTTC.

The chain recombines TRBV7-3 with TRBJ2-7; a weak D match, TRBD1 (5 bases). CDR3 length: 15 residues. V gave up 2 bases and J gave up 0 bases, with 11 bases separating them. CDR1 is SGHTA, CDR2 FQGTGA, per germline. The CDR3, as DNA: TGTGCCAGCAGCTTATTCCGGACAAACTCCTACGAGCAGTACTTC. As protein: CASSLFRTNSYEQYF.